Below are 5 T cell receptor beta chains sequenced from a single sample in a study of control samples from healthy donors and cancer patients. Profiling relied on immunoSEQ multiplex PCR, and the TCRdb table lists in-frame clones only, not all of them. The sample contains 400,000 to 500,000 clones, approximately 92% of which appear only once. The sequencing sample was made of PBMCs. The receptors shown here come from a middle-aged man with head and neck cancer.

The chain combines TRBV5-1 with TRBJ2-2; the D is unclear. The germline gives CDR1 SGHRS, CDR2 YFSETQ. This CDR3 has 14 amino acids. V was pared by 1 base and J by 2 bases, with 6 bases between. CDR3 bases: TGCGCCAGCAGCTTGTCCGTCAACACCGGGGAGCTGTTTTTT. Translation gives CASSLSVNTGELFF.

The chain employs TRBV30 and TRBJ1-6; tentatively, D is TRBD1 (5 bases). Per germline, CDR1 GTSNPN and CDR2 SVGIG (reference sequence). V was cut by 1 base and J by 7 bases, with 11 bases left in between. This CDR3 spans 14 amino acids. CDR3 sequence reads: CAWSGGSGNSPLHF. CDR3 coding DNA: TGTGCCTGGAGTGGTGGGTCAGGGAATTCACCCCTCCACTTT.

This clone has only a few counts. The chain links TRBV9 to TRBJ2-1; 7 bases agree with TRBD2. This CDR3 is built from 14 residues. Germline CDR1 reads SGDLS; CDR2 reads YYNGEE. The V segment lost 0 bases and the J segment 7 bases; nucleotides outside the gene matches: 4. The CDR3 bases are TGTGCCAGCAGCGTAGCTTACGGGAGGAATGAGCAGTTCTTC. This codes for CASSVAYGRNEQFF. The whole variable domain, filled in from reference TRBV9 and TRBJ2-1, reads DSGVTQTPKHLITATGQRVTLRCSPRSGDLSVYWYQQSLDQGLQFLIQYYNGEERAKGNILERFSAQQFPDLHSELNLSSLELGDSALYFCASSVAYGRNEQFFGPGTRLTVL.

The V gene is TRBV2, the J gene TRBJ1-1; 8 positions agree with TRBD1. This CDR3 spans 12 amino acids. Per germline, CDR1 SNHLY and CDR2 FYNNEI. V dropped 9 bases and J dropped 4; count of bases not matched to a gene: 4. The CDR3 region has the DNA TGTGCCAGACAGGGGGTGAGCACTGAAGCTTTCTTT. Protein sequence: CARQGVSTEAFF. The complete variable domain, with remaining parts taken from reference TRBV2 and TRBJ1-1, reads EPEVTQTPSHQVTQMGQEVILRCVPISNHLYFYWYRQILGQKVEFLVSFYNNEISEKSEIFDDQFSVERPDGSNFTLKIRSTKLEDSAMYFCARQGVSTEAFFGQGTRLTVV.

J is TRBJ2-1 and V is TRBV19, with D unresolved. This CDR3 comprises 15 residues. The germline V gene has CDR1 LNHDA and CDR2 SQIVND (reference sequence). Trimming removed 6 bases at V and 3 bases at J, with 15 bases between. DNA for the CDR3: TGTGCCAGTAGCCCCGTGGGGTGGTTCTACAATGAGCAGTTCTTC. Encoded protein: CASSPVGWFYNEQFF.